The 17 T cell receptor beta chains given below trace back to one sample, sequenced in a study of T cells in women clearing cervical HPV infection. Generated by immunoSEQ multiplex PCR, the TCRdb table keeps only in-frame clones and is missing some. This sample's clone table lists some 39,000 clones. Sequencing input: blood buffy coat. The receptors originated from a woman between 18 and 69 years old with a cervical HPV16 infection that either progressed to CIN3+ or cleared (not recorded which).

Notes on this clone: The CDR3 end falls 3 residues outside the read, so it is completed with the germline J gene. The chain has TRBV5-1 and TRBJ2-2; TRBD1 matches at 11 bases. Germline V gene data show CDR1 as SGHRS and CDR2 as YFSETQ. The CDR3 is 16 amino acids. Trimming took 2 bases from V and 2 from J; bases not matched to a gene: 2. The CDR3 DNA, read in part, is TGCGCCAGCAGCTTAAGGACAGGGGGCAACACCGGGGAG. It translates to CASSLRTGGNTGE. The entire CDR3 protein reads CASSLRTGGNTGELFF.

As concerns this clone: The read ends 3 residues shy of where the CDR3 ends; the end is completed using the germline J gene. V and J are TRBV10-3 and TRBJ1-2; TRBD1 might be the D (5 bases). This CDR3 has 14 residues. Germline V gene sequence: CDR1 ENHRY, CDR2 SYGVKD. CDR3 sequence: CAISESTQGRGYTF. Incomplete CDR3 DNA: TGTGCCATCAGTGAGTCGACGCAGGGCCGGGGC.

As regards this clone: The read falls 3 residues short of the CDR3 end, and the missing part is taken from the germline J gene. V gene TRBV6-2 or TRBV6-3 combines with J gene TRBJ2-7, with 10 bases that match TRBD1. The CDR3 covers 14 residues. V shed 8 bases and J 3 bases; nucleotides not matched to a gene: 7. Per germline, CDR1 MNHEY and CDR2 SVGEGT. This chain's CDR3 is CASSRQGANYEQYF. The CDR3 DNA, read in part, is TGTGCCAGCTCTCGACAGGGGGCGAACTACGAG.

With respect to this clone: The CDR3 end falls 3 residues outside the read, so it is completed with the germline J gene. The chain is built from TRBV7-9 and TRBJ2-3; the match to TRBD1 covers 8 bases. Germline CDR1 and CDR2: SEHNR and FQNEAQ (reference sequence). The CDR3 has 14 amino acids. CDR3 in amino acids: CASSSKTGEETQYF. CDR3 bases read: TGTGCCAGCAGCTCAAAGACAGGGGAAGAGACG. The variable domain in full, completed from reference TRBV7-9 and TRBJ2-3, reads DTGVSQNPRHKITKRGQNVTFRCDPISEHNRLYWYRQTLGQGPEFLTYFQNEAQLEKSRLLSDRFSAERPKGSFSTLEIQRTEQGDSAMYLCASSSKTGEETQYFGPGTRLTVL.

Of note for this clone: The read terminates 3 residues ahead of where the CDR3 ends, so the germline J gene completes it. The gene calls are TRBV19 and TRBJ2-4, with a possible D match to TRBD2 (7 bases). Trimming took 8 bases from V and 1 from J, leaving 18 bases between them. CDR1 and CDR2 (germline): LNHDA, SQIVND (reference sequence). This CDR3 spans 16 amino acids. The CDR3 loop reads CASEEGGAGAKNIQYF. The sequenced CDR3 bases are TGTGCCAGTGAAGAGGGGGGGGCAGGGGCCAAAAACATT.

Of note for this clone: The read gets to within 3 residues of the CDR3 end, and the germline J gene fills in the rest. The V call is TRBV2, the J call TRBJ1-6; 8 positions agree with TRBD1. Germline CDR1 is SNHLY and CDR2 is FYNNEI. The CDR3 contains 13 residues. Trimming cost V 8 bases and J 6 bases; bases outside gene matches: 3. Incomplete CDR3 DNA: TGTGCCAGCCTAGGACAGGGTAATTCACCC. Translated: CASLGQGNSP. Given in full, the CDR3 is CASLGQGNSPLHF.

As to this clone: The read gets to within 3 residues of the CDR3 end, and the germline J gene fills in the rest. The gene calls are TRBV5-6 and TRBJ2-7; 10 nucleotides align to TRBD1. The CDR3 loop spans 14 amino acids. Germline-derived CDR1 and CDR2 are SGHDT and YYEEEE. J lost 6 bases, V lost 2 bases, and 5 bases had no gene match. The CDR3 reads CASSLRQGACEQYF. CDR3 DNA, as far as it was read: TGTGCCAGCAGCTTAAGACAGGGGGCTTGCGAG.

Note on this clone: From the germline J gene comes the end of the CDR3, since the read stops 3 residues before it. The rearrangement joins TRBV10-3 to TRBJ2-3; D gene uncertain. Per germline, CDR1 ENHRY and CDR2 SYGVKD. V lost 4 bases, J lost 7 bases, and 6 bases lay in between. The length of the CDR3 is 11 residues. The CDR3 reads CAISAFYTQYF. Incomplete CDR3 DNA: TGTGCCATCAGTGCTTTTTATACG.

Worth noting for this clone: The read comes to an end 3 residues before the CDR3 does, leaving the germline J gene to fill in the end. This chain links TRBV7-9 with TRBJ1-4, with a possible D match to TRBD1 (5 bases). Per the germline V gene, CDR1 is SEHNR and CDR2 is FQNEAQ (reference sequence). This CDR3 region has 15 residues. V dropped 5 bases and J dropped 3 bases, with 13 bases sitting between them. CDR3 loop: CASSPRGVANEKLFF. The part of the CDR3 DNA that was read is TGTGCCAGCAGCCCCCGGGGGGTGGCTAATGAAAAA.

As for this clone: Read coverage stops 3 residues before the CDR3 terminus; the germline J gene supplies the remainder. This rearrangement joins TRBV6-1 to TRBJ2-5, with D possibly being TRBD2 (5 bases). This CDR3 has 18 residues. With 2 bases removed from V and 1 base from J, the gap between germline ends came to 20 bases. From germline, CDR1 is MNHNS and CDR2 SASEGT. The part of the CDR3 DNA that was read is TGTGCCAGCAGTGAATCCGGGGTGATGCATCTATCCCAAGAGACC. This sequence encodes CASSESGVMHLSQET. The entire CDR3 sequence reads CASSESGVMHLSQETQYF.

Worth noting for this clone: Read data end 3 residues before the CDR3 end; the end is taken from the germline J gene. V is TRBV12-5 and J is TRBJ2-1; D is possibly TRBD1 (6 bases). Germline V lookup: CDR1 LGHNT, CDR2 FRNRAP. The CDR3 runs 12 residues. V lost 4 bases and J 8 bases, leaving 9 bases between the germline ends. This CDR3 is CASGWAGDEQFF. Partial CDR3 DNA: TGTGCTAGTGGTTGGGCAGGGGATGAG.

As to this clone: The read ends 3 residues early relative to the CDR3; the germline J gene fills the gap. The chain links TRBV18 to TRBJ2-7; 7 bases fit TRBD1. V was pared by 3 bases and J by 2 bases, with 10 bases of the junction left unmatched. CDR1 and CDR2 (germline): KGHSH, LQKENI. CDR3 size: 16 residues. The sequenced CDR3 bases are TGTGCCAGCTCACCGGGACAGAAGGCCCTTACCTACGAG. Translating gives CASSPGQKALTYE. The entire CDR3 is CASSPGQKALTYEQYF.

A remark on this clone: An end of the junction does not agree with germline; a read error may underlie this. The read stops 3 residues short of the end of the CDR3; the missing end is completed from the germline J gene. J is TRBJ1-3 and V is TRBV11-1, with TRBD1 as a possible D gene (5 bases). Germline-derived CDR1 and CDR2 are SGHAT and FQDESV (reference sequence). This CDR3 spans 14 amino acids. The CDR3 here is CASSLNGPMDTIYF. Incomplete CDR3 DNA: TGTGCCAGCAGCTTAAACGGACCTATGGACACT.

Comment on this clone: The sequence runs out 3 residues before the end of the CDR3; the remainder is reconstructed from the germline J gene. This chain links TRBV28 with TRBJ2-3; 8 bases agree with TRBD2. With 10 bases clipped from V and 4 bases from J, the junction kept 10 bases outside the gene matches. Germline lookup yields CDR1 MDHEN and CDR2 SYDVKM. This CDR3 has 14 amino acids. The part of the CDR3 DNA that was read is TGTGCCATCGGGGGGGAAGGGAGGGCAGATACG. This sequence encodes CAIGGEGRADT. The whole CDR3 protein is CAIGGEGRADTQYF.

As for this clone: The read halts 3 residues ahead of the CDR3 end, with the missing end drawn from the germline J gene. The J gene is TRBJ1-5, the V gene TRBV19; D gene ambiguous. Germline CDR1 and CDR2: LNHDA and SQIVND (reference sequence). Between the trimmed V and J ends, which lost 5 bases and 0 bases, there was a span of 8 bases. CDR3 size: 14 residues. Incomplete CDR3 DNA: TGTGCCAGTAGTGGCAGTTATAGCAATCAGCCC. This codes for CASSGSYSNQP. In full, the CDR3 reads CASSGSYSNQPQHF.

Comment on this clone: Sequencing ends 3 residues short of the CDR3 end; the germline J gene provides the rest. The chain employs TRBV2 and TRBJ2-5, with 11 positions matching TRBD2. Looked up from germline, CDR1 is SNHLY and CDR2 is FYNNEI. The CDR3 totals 16 residues. The sequenced part of the CDR3 DNA is TGTGCCAGCCGCCTCCTTAGCGGGGGGGCAATGGATACC. This sequence encodes CASRLLSGGAMDT. The complete CDR3 sequence is CASRLLSGGAMDTQYF.

Details on this clone: The CDR3 end lies 3 residues beyond the end of the read and is filled in from the germline J gene. The V call is TRBV5-1, the J call TRBJ2-3, with TRBD2 matching 10 bases. The CDR3 length is 15 residues. Germline-derived CDR1 and CDR2 are SGHRS and YFSETQ. The V gene end was trimmed by 3 bases and the J gene end by 2 bases; junction bases not matched to a gene: 3. The CDR3 DNA, read in part, is TGCGCCAGCAGCTATAGCGGGGGGTCCACAGATACG. It encodes CASSYSGGSTDT. The complete CDR3 reads CASSYSGGSTDTQYF.